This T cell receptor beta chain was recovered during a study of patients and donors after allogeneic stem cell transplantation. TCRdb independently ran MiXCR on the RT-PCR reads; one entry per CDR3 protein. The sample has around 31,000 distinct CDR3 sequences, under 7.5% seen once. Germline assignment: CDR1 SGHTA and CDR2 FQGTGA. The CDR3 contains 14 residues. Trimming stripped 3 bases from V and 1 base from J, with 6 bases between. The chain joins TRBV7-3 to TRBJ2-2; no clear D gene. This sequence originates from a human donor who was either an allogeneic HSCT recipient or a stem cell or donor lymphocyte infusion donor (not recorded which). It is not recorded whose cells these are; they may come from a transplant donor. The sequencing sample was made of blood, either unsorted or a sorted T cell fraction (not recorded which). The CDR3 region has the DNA TGTGCCAGCAGCTTGTCCGGGAACACCGGGGAGCTGTTTTTT. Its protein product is CASSLSGNTGELFF. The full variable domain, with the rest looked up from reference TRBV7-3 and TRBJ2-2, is GAGVSQTPSNKVTEKGKYVELRCDPISGHTALYWYRQSLGQGPEFLIYFQGTGAADDSGLPNDRFFAVRPEGSVSTLKIQRTERGDSAVYLCASSLSGNTGELFFGEGSRLTVL.